This paragraph reports one TCR beta chain. This clonotype has just a few counts. The antigen it recognizes is unknown. Per-nucleotide qualities are absent, and no much larger clonotype sits a single base away. This record comes from a study of human T cells and chemical hapten exposure (dated by TCRdb to the early 2020s). Study-wide context: For sensitization, 2% DPC in acetone was applied to a roughly 2 cm by roughly 2 cm area of upper inner arm skin. Throughout the roughly 24-week study period, patients were also given weekly therapeutic DPC doses on the scalp. Patch testing was done on the upper back using Finn chambers containing 0.01% DPC, and results were scored after 6 days according to International Contact Dermatitis Research Group standards. The patient cohort, mostly female, included alopecia areata with under or over 50% scalp involvement, alopecia totalis and alopecia universalis. Libraries were combined into a pool for sequencing, and differences in TCR yield between samples came mainly from small differences in library volumes within the pool. This study followed changes in the peripheral blood TCR repertoire in vivo during primary and secondary sensitization of alopecia patients to the hapten diphenylcyclopropenone (DPC). Blood samples were taken from patients before sensitization (week 0) and at 2, 6 and about 24 weeks after DPC sensitization. About 27 alopecia patients gave blood for TCR sequencing at one to four time points (pre-sensitization, 2, 6 and 24 weeks).

V loses 6 bases at its end and J loses 6 bases; junction bases beyond the gene matches: 8. The CDR3 numbers 15 residues from cysteine through phenylalanine. The only DNA kept is the CDR3, 45 bases in frame from the first base. CDR1 and CDR2, looked up from the germline V gene, are SGHTA and FQGNSA. The full study reports these points: The number of PT1 expanded TCRs positively correlated with patch test score, significant at thresholds 8, 16 and 32 but not 4. Expanded TCRs formed significantly more large CDR3 similarity clusters than pre-sensitization or healthy control sets, consistent with antigen-driven responses. After repeated subsampling, the strength of the expansion versus patch-test correlation and the threshold at which it became significant changed. All patients had alopecia, a presumed autoimmune disease, so their immune response might differ from that of healthy individuals. The number of TCRs above 1 in 1000 frequency did not change with DPC sensitization; there was no evidence of global repertoire structure alterations.

The time point label, as the study defines it: patch test 1, 2 weeks after DPC sensitization. The treatment or condition label corresponds to: therapeutic diphenylcyclopropenone sensitization with weekly scalp DPC. At every patch-test visit, the blood draw took place before the patch test was put on. To be eligible, patients had to be aged 18 to 70, diagnosed with alopecia and judged suitable for DPC therapy, while pregnant patients were excluded. Total RNA was extracted from unfractionated whole blood that had been collected in Tempus Blood RNA tubes. The library was made by RACE. These reads were obtained on a NextSeq 500. Library preparation attached unique molecular identifiers to individual cDNA molecules for quantitative, reproducible TCR counting. Both TCR alpha and TCR beta chains were sequenced from each blood RNA sample. The study's processing was this. A median of approximately 96,000 TCRs per sample was observed, with a range of about 23,224 to 690,600. The Decombinator software suite was used to annotate the V, J and CDR3 of the TCR reads. For the PS versus PT1 abundance plots, all samples were subsampled to the same number of TCRs (28,000). Expanded TCRs were defined as absent before sensitization and observed at least eight times at the 2-week time point. The raw public reads went through TCRdb reprocessing: fastp at Q25, MiXCR clone calling, in-frame beta chains kept. Each record represents a unique CDR3 protein, reported with the most common genes and DNA among its rows. TCRdb's processing, not the study's, gives the V and J calls here. The sample contains under 65,000 distinct CDR3 sequences, approximately 9.1% of them found a single time. 4% to 5.5% of the sample belongs to the ten largest clones.

The sequence links TRBV7-2 to TRBJ1-6, and 7 bases in between align with TRBD1. This clonotype originated in a woman in her forties or fifties with alopecia areata. Some clones in this sample may be carry-over from other donors' samples. The input for sequencing was whole blood, taken in connection with sensitization to the hapten diphenylcyclopropenone (DPC). The DNA sequence reads TGTGCCAGCAGGGGATCCAGGGGGAGTAATTCACCCCTCCACTTT. Its translation reads: CASRGSRGSNSPLHF.